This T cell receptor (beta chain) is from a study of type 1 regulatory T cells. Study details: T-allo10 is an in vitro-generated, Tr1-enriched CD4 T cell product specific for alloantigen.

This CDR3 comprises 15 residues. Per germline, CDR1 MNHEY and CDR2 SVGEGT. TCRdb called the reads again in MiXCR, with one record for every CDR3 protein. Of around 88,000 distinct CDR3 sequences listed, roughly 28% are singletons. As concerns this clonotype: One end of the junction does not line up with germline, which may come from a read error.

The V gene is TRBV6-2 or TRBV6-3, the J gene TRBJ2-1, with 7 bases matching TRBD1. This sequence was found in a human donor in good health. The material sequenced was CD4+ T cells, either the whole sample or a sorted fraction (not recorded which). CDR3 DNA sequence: TGTACCAGCAGTACCCCCGGACAGGCGGTCAATGAGCAGTTCTTC. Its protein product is CTSSTPGQAVNEQFF.